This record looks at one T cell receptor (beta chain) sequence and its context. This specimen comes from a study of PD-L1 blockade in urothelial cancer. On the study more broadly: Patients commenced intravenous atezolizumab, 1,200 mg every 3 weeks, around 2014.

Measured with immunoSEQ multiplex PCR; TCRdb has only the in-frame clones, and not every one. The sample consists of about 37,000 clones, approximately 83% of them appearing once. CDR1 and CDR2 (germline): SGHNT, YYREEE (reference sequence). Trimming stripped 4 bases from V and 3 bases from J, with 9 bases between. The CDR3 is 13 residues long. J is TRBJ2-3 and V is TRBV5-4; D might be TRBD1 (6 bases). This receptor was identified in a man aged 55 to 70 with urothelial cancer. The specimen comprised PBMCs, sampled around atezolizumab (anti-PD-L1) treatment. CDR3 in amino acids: CASSKTGTDTQYF. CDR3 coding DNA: TGTGCCAGCAGCAAAACAGGGACAGATACGCAGTATTTT.